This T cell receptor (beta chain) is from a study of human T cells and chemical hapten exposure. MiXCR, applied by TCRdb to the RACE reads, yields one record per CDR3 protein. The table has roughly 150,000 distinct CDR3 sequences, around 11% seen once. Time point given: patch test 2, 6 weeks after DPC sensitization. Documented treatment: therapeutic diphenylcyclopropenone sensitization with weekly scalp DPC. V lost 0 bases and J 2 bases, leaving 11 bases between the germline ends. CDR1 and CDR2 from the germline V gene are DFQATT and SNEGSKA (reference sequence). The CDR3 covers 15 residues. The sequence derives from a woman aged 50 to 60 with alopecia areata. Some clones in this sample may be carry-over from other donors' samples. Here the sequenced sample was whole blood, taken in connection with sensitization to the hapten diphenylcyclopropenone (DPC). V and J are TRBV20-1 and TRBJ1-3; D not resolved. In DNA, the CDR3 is TGCAGTGCTAGAGATTCGGGGTTGACTGGAAACACCATATATTTT. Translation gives CSARDSGLTGNTIYF.